This is a list of T cell receptor beta chains from one sample in a study of beta chain features in type 1 diabetes. The repertoire was sequenced with immunoSEQ multiplex PCR; TCRdb's copy has only in-frame clones and lacks some. The sample lists some 250,000 clones, roughly a tenth seen once, with around 0.015% in the top ten. Input material: naive CD4+ T cells from blood. Receptor source: a man aged 25 to 45 with type 1 diabetes. The CDR3 runs from the conserved cysteine through the conserved F or W. The D gene is left open where the match is weak. Rows may omit the clone size; those that give it use once, few, many or a size class.

TRBD1 | TRBJ2-5 | few | TRBV5-1 | CASSLAQGAEETQYF | TGCGCCAGCAGCTTGGCCCAGGGGGCGGAAGAGACCCAGTACTTC
. | TRBJ2-5 | few | TRBV30 | CAWATGQQETQYF | TGTGCCTGGGCTACCGGACAGCAAGAGACCCAGTACTTC
. | TRBJ2-1 | few | TRBV5-1 | CASSRQVSSYNEQFF | TGCGCCAGCAGCCGACAGGTTAGCTCCTACAATGAGCAGTTCTTC
. | TRBJ1-1 | few | TRBV5-1 | CASSLFSSRTEAFF | TGCGCCAGCAGCTTGTTTTCCTCGAGGACTGAAGCTTTCTTT
. | TRBJ2-3 | . | TRBV7-2 | CASSFRGPITDTQYF | TGTGCCAGCAGCTTCCGCGGGCCGATCACAGATACGCAGTATTTT
. | TRBJ1-5 | . | TRBV6-6 | CASSLGGLNQPQHF | TGTGCCAGCAGTTTAGGAGGCCTCAATCAGCCCCAGCATTTT
. | TRBJ1-2 | few | TRBV9 | CASSVPGRETGGYTF | TGTGCCAGCAGCGTCCCAGGGAGGGAAACGGGTGGCTACACCTTC
. | TRBJ1-2 | few | TRBV18 | CASSPPVRYGYTF | TGTGCCAGCTCACCACCGGTACGGTATGGCTACACCTTC
TRBD1 | TRBJ1-6 | . | TRBV30 | CAWTRQGASPLHF | TGTGCCTGGACGCGACAGGGTGCTTCACCCCTCCACTTT
TRBD2 | TRBJ2-1 | . | TRBV10-3 | CAISELAGRYNEQFF | TGTGCCATCAGTGAACTAGCGGGGCGCTACAATGAGCAGTTCTTC
. | TRBJ1-1 | few | TRBV28 | CASSLPPTEAFF | TGTGCCAGCAGTTTACCCCCTACTGAAGCTTTCTTT
TRBD2 | TRBJ2-3 | few | TRBV6-6 | CASLAGDVDTQYF | TGTGCCAGCCTAGCGGGGGATGTAGATACGCAGTATTTT
TRBD1 | TRBJ1-1 | . | TRBV4-3 | CASSQERTGEAFF | TGCGCCAGCAGCCAAGAGAGGACAGGTGAAGCTTTCTTT
. | TRBJ1-6 | . | TRBV2 | CASSEAGLRDSPLHF | TGTGCCAGCAGTGAAGCGGGACTCAGAGATTCACCCCTCCACTTT
. | TRBJ2-7 | . | TRBV29-1 | CSARGTAAYEQYF | TGCAGCGCTCGCGGGACAGCTGCCTACGAGCAGTACTTC
TRBD2 | TRBJ2-3 | few | TRBV6-6 | CASRLAGSTDTQYF | TGTGCCAGCAGACTAGCGGGAAGCACAGATACGCAGTATTTT
. | TRBJ1-2 | . | TRBV11-2 | CASSLGDTLRGYTF | TGTGCCAGCAGCTTAGGGGACACGCTACGAGGCTACACCTTC
. | TRBJ2-3 | few | TRBV5-1 | CASSGSGASTDTQYF | TGCGCCAGCAGCGGGAGTGGAGCTAGCACAGATACGCAGTATTTT
. | TRBJ2-1 | . | TRBV5-5 | CASMISGFPNEQFF | TGTGCCAGCATGATATCGGGTTTCCCCAATGAGCAGTTCTTC
TRBD2 | TRBJ2-7 | . | TRBV6-4 | CASTPGLAGTYEQYF | TGTGCCAGCACTCCGGGACTAGCGGGGACCTACGAGCAGTACTTC
. | TRBJ2-1 | few | TRBV4-1 | CASSQVGTSTHNEQFF | TGCGCCAGCAGCCAAGTCGGGACATCCACCCACAATGAGCAGTTCTTC
TRBD2 | TRBJ2-1 | . | TRBV5-1 | CASSSGTSANEQFF | TGCGCCAGCAGCTCCGGGACTAGCGCCAATGAGCAGTTCTTC
. | TRBJ1-1 | . | TRBV29-1 | CSVRFNQRNTEAFF | TGCAGCGTTCGCTTTAACCAGCGGAACACTGAAGCTTTCTTT
. | TRBJ1-6 | once | TRBV7-6 | CASSLGTLYSPLHF | TGTGCCAGCAGCCTCGGGACACTTTATTCACCCCTCCACTTT
. | TRBJ2-2 | few | TRBV5-1 | CASSWGDRDSGELFF | TGCGCCAGCAGTTGGGGGGACCGGGACTCCGGGGAGCTGTTTTTT
TRBD1 | TRBJ1-1 | few | TRBV5-4 | CASSLAMRQGNTEAFF | TGTGCCAGCAGCTTGGCCATGAGACAGGGAAACACTGAAGCTTTCTTT
TRBD1 | TRBJ2-1 | . | TRBV4-2 | CASSQGDRANEQFF | TGTGCCAGCAGCCAAGGGGACAGGGCAAATGAGCAGTTCTTC